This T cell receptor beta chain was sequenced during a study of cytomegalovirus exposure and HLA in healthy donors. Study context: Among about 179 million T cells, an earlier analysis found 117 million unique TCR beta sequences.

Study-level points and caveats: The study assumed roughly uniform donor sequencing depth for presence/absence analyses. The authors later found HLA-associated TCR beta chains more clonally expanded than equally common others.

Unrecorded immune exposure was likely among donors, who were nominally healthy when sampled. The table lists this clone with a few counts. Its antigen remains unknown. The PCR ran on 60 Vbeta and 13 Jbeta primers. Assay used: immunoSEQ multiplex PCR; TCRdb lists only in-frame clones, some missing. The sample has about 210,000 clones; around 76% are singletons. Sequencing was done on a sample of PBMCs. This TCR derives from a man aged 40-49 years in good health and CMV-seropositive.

This chain's CDR3 is CASSYLDRLNTEAFF. The CDR3 coding sequence is TGTGCCAGCAGTTACTTGGACAGGCTGAACACTGAAGCTTTCTTT. V usage is TRBV6-5 and J usage is TRBJ1-1, with 7 bases fitting TRBD1. Per the germline V gene, CDR1 is MNHEY and CDR2 is SVGAGI. The CDR3 sequence is 15 residues long. J gave up 0 bases and V 1 base, and 2 bases lay outside the gene matches.